This T cell receptor (beta chain) was recorded in a study of blood T cell repertoires in COVID-19. Germline loops: CDR1 MNHEY, CDR2 SVGAGI. V dropped 8 bases and J dropped 0; count of bases not matched to a gene: 2. The CDR3 extends over 14 amino acids. Profiled with immunoSEQ multiplex PCR; TCRdb holds only in-frame clones, not every one. The sample comprises some 330,000 clones, approximately 90% of which are singletons, and around 4% rests with the top ten. The sequenced material came from PBMCs or T cells enriched from blood (not recorded which). V gene TRBV6-5 combines with J gene TRBJ2-1; 9 nucleotides agree with TRBD2. The sequence was collected from a man aged 30 to 39 who had recovered from COVID-19. CDR3 sequence reads: CASFSGSSYNEQFF. The CDR3 DNA is TGTGCCAGCTTTAGCGGGAGCTCCTACAATGAGCAGTTCTTC.